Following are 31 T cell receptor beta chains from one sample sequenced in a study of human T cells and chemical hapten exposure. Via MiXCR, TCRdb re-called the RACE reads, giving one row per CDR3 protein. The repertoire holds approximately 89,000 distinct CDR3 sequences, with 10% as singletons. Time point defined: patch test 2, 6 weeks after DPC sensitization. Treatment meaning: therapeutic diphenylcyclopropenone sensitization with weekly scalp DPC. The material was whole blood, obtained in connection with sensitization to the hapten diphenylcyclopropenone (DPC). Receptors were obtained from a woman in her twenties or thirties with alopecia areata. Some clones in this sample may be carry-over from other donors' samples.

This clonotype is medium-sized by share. CDR3 nucleotides: TGTGCCAGCAGCAGACTTCAGTGTGACATTAATGAAAAACTGTTTTTT. Its translation: CASSRLQCDINEKLFF. The chain employs TRBV21-1 and TRBJ1-4. TRBV21-1 is given as a pseudogene. The CDR3 has 16 amino acids.

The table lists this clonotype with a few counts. CDR3 bases: TGTGCCAGCAGTTACTCGAGGCTAGCGGGAGGGTCCGGGGCCAACGTCCTGACTTTC. Protein sequence: CASSYSRLAGGSGANVLTF. The chain uses TRBV6-6 and TRBJ2-6, with TRBD2 matching over 12 bases. J gave up 4 bases and V 0 bases, and 7 bases lay outside the gene matches. The CDR3 is 19 amino acids. CDR1 MNHNY and CDR2 SVGAGI come from the germline V gene (reference sequence).

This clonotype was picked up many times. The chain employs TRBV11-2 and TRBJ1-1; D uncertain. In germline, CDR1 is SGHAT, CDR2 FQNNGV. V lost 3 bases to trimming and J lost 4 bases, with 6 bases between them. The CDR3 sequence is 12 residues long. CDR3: CASSFGSTEAFF. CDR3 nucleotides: TGTGCCAGCAGCTTCGGGTCCACTGAAGCTTTCTTT.

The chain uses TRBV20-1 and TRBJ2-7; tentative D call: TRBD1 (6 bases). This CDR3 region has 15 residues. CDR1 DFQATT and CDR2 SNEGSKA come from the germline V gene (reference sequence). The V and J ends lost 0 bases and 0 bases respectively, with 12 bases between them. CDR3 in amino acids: CSARDGQRLSYEQYF. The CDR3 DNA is TGCAGTGCTAGAGATGGACAGCGCCTCTCCTACGAGCAGTACTTC.

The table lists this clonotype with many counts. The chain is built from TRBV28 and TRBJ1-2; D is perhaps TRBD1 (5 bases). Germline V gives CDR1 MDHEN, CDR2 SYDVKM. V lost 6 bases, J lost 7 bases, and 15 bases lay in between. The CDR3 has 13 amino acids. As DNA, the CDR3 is TGTGCCAGCAGGCCCGACAGTTTGGTTGGCTACACCTTC. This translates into CASRPDSLVGYTF.

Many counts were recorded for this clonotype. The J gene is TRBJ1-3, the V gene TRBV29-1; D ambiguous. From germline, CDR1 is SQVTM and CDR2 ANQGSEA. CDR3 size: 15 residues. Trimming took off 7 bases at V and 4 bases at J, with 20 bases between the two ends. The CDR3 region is CSAWAQESRGNTIYF. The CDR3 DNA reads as TGCAGCGCCTGGGCCCAGGAAAGCCGAGGAAACACCATATATTTT.

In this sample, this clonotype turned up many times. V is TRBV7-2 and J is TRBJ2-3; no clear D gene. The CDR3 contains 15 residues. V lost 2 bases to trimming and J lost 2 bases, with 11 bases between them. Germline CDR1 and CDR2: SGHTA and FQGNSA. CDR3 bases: TGTGCCAGCAGCTTAACGATACTCCTCACAGATACGCAGTATTTT. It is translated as CASSLTILLTDTQYF.

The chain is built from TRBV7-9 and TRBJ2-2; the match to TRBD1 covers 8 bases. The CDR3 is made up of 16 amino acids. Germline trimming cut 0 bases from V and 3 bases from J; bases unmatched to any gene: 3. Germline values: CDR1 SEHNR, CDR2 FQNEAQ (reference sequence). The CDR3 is CASSLAPGGYTGELFF. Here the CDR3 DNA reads TGTGCCAGCAGCTTAGCTCCAGGGGGCTACACCGGGGAGCTGTTTTTT.

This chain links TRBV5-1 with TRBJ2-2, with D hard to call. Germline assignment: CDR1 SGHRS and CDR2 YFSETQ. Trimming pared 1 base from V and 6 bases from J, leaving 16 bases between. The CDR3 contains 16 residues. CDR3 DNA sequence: TGCGCCAGCAGCTTGTATGGTCCACCCGAGTCCGGGGAGCTGTTTTTT. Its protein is CASSLYGPPESGELFF.

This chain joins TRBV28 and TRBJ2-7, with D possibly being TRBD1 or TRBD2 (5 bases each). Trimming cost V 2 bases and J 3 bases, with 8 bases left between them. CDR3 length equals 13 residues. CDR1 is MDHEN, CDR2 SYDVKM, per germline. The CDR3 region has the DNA TGTGCCAGCAGTTTAGGGGGTTACTACGAGCAGTACTTC. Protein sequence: CASSLGGYYEQYF. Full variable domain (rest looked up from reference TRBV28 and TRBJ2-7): DVKVTQSSRYLVKRTGEKVFLECVQDMDHENMFWYRQDPGLGLRLIYFSYDVKMKEKGDIPEGYSVSREKKERFSLILESASTNQTSMYLCASSLGGYYEQYFGPGTRLTVT.

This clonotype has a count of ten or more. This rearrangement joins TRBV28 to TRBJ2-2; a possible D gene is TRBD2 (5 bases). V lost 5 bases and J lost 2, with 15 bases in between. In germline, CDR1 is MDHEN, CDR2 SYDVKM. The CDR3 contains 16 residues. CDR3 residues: CASSLPAGINTGELFF. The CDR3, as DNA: TGTGCCAGCAGTCTACCTGCCGGGATCAACACCGGGGAGCTGTTTTTT.

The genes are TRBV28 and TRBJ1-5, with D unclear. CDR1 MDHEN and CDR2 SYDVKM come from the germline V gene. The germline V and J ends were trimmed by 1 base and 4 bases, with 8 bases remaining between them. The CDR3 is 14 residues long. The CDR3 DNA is TGTGCCAGCAGTTTATTGGCGGGGAATCAGCCCCAGCATTTT. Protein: CASSLLAGNQPQHF.

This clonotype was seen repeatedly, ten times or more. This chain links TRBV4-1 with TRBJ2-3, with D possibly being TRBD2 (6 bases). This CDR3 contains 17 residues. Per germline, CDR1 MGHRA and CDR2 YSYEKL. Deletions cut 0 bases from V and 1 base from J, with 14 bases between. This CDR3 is CASSQEGSGSGTDTQYF. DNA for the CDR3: TGCGCCAGCAGCCAAGAAGGATCCGGGAGCGGCACAGATACGCAGTATTTT.

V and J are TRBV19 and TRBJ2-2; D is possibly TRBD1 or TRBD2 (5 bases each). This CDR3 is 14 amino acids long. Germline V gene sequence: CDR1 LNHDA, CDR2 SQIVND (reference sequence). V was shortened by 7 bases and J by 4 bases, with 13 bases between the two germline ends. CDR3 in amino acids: CASTWGIGTGELFF. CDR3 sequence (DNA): TGTGCCAGTACATGGGGGATCGGCACCGGGGAGCTGTTTTTT.

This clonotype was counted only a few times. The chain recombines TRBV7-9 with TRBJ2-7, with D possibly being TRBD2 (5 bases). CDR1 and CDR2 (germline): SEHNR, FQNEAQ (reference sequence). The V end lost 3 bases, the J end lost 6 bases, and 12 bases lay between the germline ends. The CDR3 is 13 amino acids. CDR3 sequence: CASSFRTAGEQYF. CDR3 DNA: TGTGCCAGCAGCTTTCGGACCGCGGGCGAGCAGTACTTC.

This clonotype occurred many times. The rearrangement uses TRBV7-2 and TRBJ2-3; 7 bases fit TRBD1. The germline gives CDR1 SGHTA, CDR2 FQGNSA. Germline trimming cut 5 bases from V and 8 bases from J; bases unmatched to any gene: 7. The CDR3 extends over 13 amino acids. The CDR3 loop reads CASSKLGQPTQYF. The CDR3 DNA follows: TGTGCCAGCAGCAAACTGGGACAGCCTACGCAGTATTTT.

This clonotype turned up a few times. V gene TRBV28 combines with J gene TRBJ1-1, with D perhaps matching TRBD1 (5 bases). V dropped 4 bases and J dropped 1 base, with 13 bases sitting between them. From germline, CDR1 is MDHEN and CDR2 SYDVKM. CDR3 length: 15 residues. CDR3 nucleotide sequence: TGTGCCAGCAGTTCTACGGGACGGGGGAACACTGAAGCTTTCTTT. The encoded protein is CASSSTGRGNTEAFF.

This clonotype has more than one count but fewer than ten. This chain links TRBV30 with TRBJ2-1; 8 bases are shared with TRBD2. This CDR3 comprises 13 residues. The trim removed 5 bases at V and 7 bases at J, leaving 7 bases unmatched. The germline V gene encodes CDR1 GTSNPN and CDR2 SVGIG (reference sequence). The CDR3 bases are TGTGCCTGGTCTAGCGGGTGGGGGAATGAGCAGTTCTTC. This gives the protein CAWSSGWGNEQFF.

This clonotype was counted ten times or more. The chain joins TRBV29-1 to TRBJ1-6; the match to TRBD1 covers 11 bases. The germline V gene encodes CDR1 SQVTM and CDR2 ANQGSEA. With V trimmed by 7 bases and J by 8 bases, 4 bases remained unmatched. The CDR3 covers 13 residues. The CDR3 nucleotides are TGCAGCGCCGGGGACAGGGGGGATTCACCCCTCCACTTT. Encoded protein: CSAGDRGDSPLHF. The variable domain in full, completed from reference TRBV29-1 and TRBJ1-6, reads SAVISQKPSRDICQRGTSLTIQCQVDSQVTMMFWYRQQPGQSLTLIATANQGSEATYESGFVIDKFPISRPNLTFSTLTVSNMSPEDSSIYLCSAGDRGDSPLHFGNGTRLTVT.

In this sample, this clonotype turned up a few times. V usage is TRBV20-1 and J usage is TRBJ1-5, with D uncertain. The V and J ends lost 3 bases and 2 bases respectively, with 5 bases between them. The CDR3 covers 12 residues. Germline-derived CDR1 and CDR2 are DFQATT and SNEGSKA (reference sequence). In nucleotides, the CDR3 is TGCAGTGCTAGGCGGGGCAATCAGCCCCAGCATTTT. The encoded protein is CSARRGNQPQHF.

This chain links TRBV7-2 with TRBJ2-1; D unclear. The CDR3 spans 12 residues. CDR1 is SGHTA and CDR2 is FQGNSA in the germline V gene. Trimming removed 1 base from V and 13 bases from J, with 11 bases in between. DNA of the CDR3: TGTGCCAGCAGCTTAGATGGTCTCGGTCAGTTCTTC. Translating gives CASSLDGLGQFF.

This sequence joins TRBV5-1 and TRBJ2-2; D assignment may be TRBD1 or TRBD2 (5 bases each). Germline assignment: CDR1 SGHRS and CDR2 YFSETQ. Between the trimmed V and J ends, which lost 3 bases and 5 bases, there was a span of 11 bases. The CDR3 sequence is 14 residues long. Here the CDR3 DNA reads TGCGCCAGCAGCTCGGGATCAGGGACCGGGGAGCTGTTTTTT. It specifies CASSSGSGTGELFF. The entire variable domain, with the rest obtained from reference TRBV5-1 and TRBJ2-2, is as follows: KAGVTQTPRYLIKTRGQQVTLSCSPISGHRSVSWYQQTPGQGLQFLFEYFSETQRNKGNFPGRFSGRQFSNSRSEMNVSTLELGDSALYLCASSSGSGTGELFFGEGSRLTVL.

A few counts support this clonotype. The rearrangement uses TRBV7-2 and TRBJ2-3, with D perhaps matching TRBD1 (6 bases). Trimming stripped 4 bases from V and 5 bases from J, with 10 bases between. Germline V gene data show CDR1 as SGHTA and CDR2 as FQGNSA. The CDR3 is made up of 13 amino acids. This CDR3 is CASSSRGEDTQYF. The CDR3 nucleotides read TGTGCCAGCAGCTCCAGGGGAGAAGATACGCAGTATTTT.

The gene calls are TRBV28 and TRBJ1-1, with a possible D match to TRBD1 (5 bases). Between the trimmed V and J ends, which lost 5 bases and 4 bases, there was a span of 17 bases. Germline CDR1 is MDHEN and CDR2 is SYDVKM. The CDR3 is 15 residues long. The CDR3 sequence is CASSPGLGPSTEAFF. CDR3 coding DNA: TGTGCCAGCAGTCCCGGGCTGGGGCCCAGCACTGAAGCTTTCTTT.

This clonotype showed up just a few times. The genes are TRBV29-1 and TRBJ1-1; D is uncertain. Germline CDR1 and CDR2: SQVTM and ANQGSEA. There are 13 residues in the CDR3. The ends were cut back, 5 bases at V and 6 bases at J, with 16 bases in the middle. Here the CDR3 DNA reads TGCAGCGTTAGGTTACAGATCCAAGCTGAAGCTTTCTTT. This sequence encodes CSVRLQIQAEAFF.

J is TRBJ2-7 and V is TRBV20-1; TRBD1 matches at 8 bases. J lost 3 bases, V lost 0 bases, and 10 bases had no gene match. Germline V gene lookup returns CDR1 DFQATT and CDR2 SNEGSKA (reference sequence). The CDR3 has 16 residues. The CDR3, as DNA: TGCAGTGCTAGAGATCCAGGGGGCGCAGGGGGCTACGAGCAGTACTTC. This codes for CSARDPGGAGGYEQYF.

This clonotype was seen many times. CDR3 protein: CSALGQGRNQPQHF. The CDR3, as DNA: TGCAGTGCTCTAGGACAGGGGCGCAATCAGCCCCAGCATTTT. The rearrangement uses TRBV20-1 and TRBJ1-5, with 9 bases identical to TRBD1. The CDR3 sequence is 14 residues long. Germline assignment: CDR1 DFQATT and CDR2 SNEGSKA (reference sequence). After removal of 5 bases from V and 2 bases from J, the junction contained 4 bases not matched to a gene.

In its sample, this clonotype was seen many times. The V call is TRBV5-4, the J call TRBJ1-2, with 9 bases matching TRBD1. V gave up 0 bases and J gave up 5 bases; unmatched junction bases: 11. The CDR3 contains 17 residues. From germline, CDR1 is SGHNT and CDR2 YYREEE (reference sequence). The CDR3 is CASSLAGSDRGGYGYTF. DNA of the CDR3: TGTGCCAGCAGCTTGGCCGGATCGGACAGGGGCGGTTATGGCTACACCTTC.

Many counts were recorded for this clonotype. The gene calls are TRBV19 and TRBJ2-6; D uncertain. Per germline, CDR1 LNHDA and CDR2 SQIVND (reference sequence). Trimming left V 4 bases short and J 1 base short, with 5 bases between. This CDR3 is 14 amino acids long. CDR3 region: CASSTQSGANVLTF. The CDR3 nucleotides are TGTGCCAGTAGTACACAGTCTGGGGCCAACGTCCTGACTTTC.

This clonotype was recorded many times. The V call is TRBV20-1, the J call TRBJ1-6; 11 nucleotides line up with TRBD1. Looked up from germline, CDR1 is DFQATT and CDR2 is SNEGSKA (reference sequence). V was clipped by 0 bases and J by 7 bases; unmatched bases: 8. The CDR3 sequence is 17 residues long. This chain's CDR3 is CSARDRRTGGRNSPLHF. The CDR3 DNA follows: TGCAGTGCTAGAGATCGAAGGACAGGGGGCAGGAATTCACCCCTCCACTTT.

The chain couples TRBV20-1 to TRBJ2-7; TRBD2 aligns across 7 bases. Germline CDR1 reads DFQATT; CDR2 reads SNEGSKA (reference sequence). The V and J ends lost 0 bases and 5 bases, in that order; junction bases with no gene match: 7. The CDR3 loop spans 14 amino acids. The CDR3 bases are TGCAGTGCTAGAGACGGAGCGGGGAACCACGAGCAGTACTTC. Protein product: CSARDGAGNHEQYF.